Below are 24 T cell receptor beta chains sequenced from a single sample in a study of cytomegalovirus exposure and HLA in healthy donors. 13 Jbeta primers and 60 Vbeta primers were used for the PCR. The data were produced by immunoSEQ multiplex PCR, yet TCRdb's version contains in-frame clones alone and is incomplete. The data contain some 130,000 clones, 60% to 85% of them singletons. Sequencing was carried out using PBMCs. The receptors originated from a female donor in good health and CMV-seropositive.

The chain recombines TRBV5-1 with TRBJ2-5; a weak D match, TRBD2 (6 bases). Germline loops: CDR1 SGHRS, CDR2 YFSETQ. The ends were cut back, 6 bases at V and 4 bases at J, with 19 bases in the middle. The CDR3 has 15 residues. The CDR3, as DNA: TGCGCCAGCAACCCATCTAGCGTGATAGGAGAGACCCAGTACTTC. Its protein is CASNPSSVIGETQYF.

This clone was detected only once. V and J are TRBV7-9 and TRBJ2-5; D perhaps matches TRBD2 (7 bases). Trimming removed 5 bases at V and 5 bases at J, with 21 bases between. Germline loops: CDR1 SEHNR, CDR2 FQNEAQ (reference sequence). This CDR3 region has 16 residues. This chain's CDR3 is CASSTRSRGGGETQYF. The CDR3 DNA follows: TGTGCCAGCAGCACAAGATCTCGCGGGGGCGGGGAGACCCAGTACTTC.

The chain couples TRBV6-1 to TRBJ1-4, with a weak D call TRBD1 (5 bases). The CDR3 loop spans 15 amino acids. Germline CDR1 is MNHNS and CDR2 is SASEGT. Trimming left V 7 bases short and J 1 base short, with 13 bases between. Here the CDR3 DNA reads TGTGCCAGCATCGCGGGGGTTGTAACTAATGAAAAACTGTTTTTT. This gives the protein CASIAGVVTNEKLFF.

The chain carries TRBV6-6 and TRBJ1-2; D is undetermined. This CDR3 comprises 13 residues. The V gene lost 0 bases and the J gene lost 2 bases, with 4 bases spanning the gap. Germline values: CDR1 MNHNY, CDR2 SVGAGI (reference sequence). This CDR3 is CASSYSQNYGYTF. CDR3 sequence (DNA): TGTGCCAGCAGTTACTCACAGAACTATGGCTACACCTTC.

The chain employs TRBV11-2 and TRBJ1-1; 8 bases align to TRBD1. The CDR3 consists of 16 residues. Trimming at V came to 5 bases and at J to 0 bases, leaving 8 bases not matched to a gene. Per the germline V gene, CDR1 is SGHAT and CDR2 is FQNNGV. In DNA form, the CDR3 reads TGTGCCAGCAGCGGTACAGGGGGACCTTTGAACACTGAAGCTTTCTTT. Amino acid sequence: CASSGTGGPLNTEAFF.

V usage is TRBV30 and J usage is TRBJ1-2, with D maybe TRBD1 (6 bases). Trimming removed 8 bases from V and 0 bases from J, with 13 bases in between. This CDR3 is built from 13 residues. From germline, CDR1 is GTSNPN and CDR2 SVGIG (reference sequence). The CDR3 sequence: CAPTGGSNYGYTF. CDR3 DNA sequence: TGTGCCCCGACTGGGGGCTCTAACTATGGCTACACCTTC. Complete variable domain (other parts from reference TRBV30 and TRBJ1-2): SQTIHQWPATLVQPVGSPLSLECTVEGTSNPNLYWYRQAAGRGLQLLFYSVGIGQISSEVPQNLSASRPQDRQFILSSKKLLLSDSGFYLCAPTGGSNYGYTFGSGTRLTVV.

This sequence joins TRBV23-1 and TRBJ1-1; TRBD1 is a possible D gene (5 bases). TRBV23-1 is reported as an ORF; its role is uncertain. The CDR3 spans 16 residues. With 0 bases removed from V and 0 bases from J, the gap between germline ends came to 11 bases. CDR3 loop: CASSQSLGRVNTEAFF. The CDR3 DNA is TGCGCCAGCAGTCAATCGCTCGGCAGGGTGAACACTGAAGCTTTCTTT.

There are a few counts of this clone. The V call is TRBV18, the J call TRBJ2-5; 8 nucleotides agree with TRBD2. After removal of 0 bases from V and 4 bases from J, the junction contained 1 base not matched to a gene. Germline loops: CDR1 KGHSH, CDR2 LQKENI. The CDR3 length is 14 residues. The CDR3 region has the DNA TGTGCCAGCTCACCACCGCTAGCGGGAGAGACCCAGTACTTC. Protein product: CASSPPLAGETQYF.

V and J are TRBV14 and TRBJ2-7, with a tentative D call TRBD1 (6 bases). Germline values: CDR1 SGHDN, CDR2 FVKESK. The CDR3 has 15 residues. With 4 bases removed from V and 2 bases from J, the gap between germline ends came to 15 bases. The CDR3 region is CASSLGTHPTYEQYF. In nucleotides, the CDR3 is TGTGCCAGCAGCCTCGGGACACATCCTACCTACGAGCAGTACTTC.

This rearrangement joins TRBV2 to TRBJ1-3; a weak D match, TRBD1 (5 bases). The germline V and J ends were trimmed by 8 bases and 4 bases, with 9 bases remaining between them. This CDR3 contains 12 residues. Germline V gives CDR1 SNHLY, CDR2 FYNNEI. The DNA for the CDR3 is TGTGCCAGCCGACAGATAGGAAACACCATATATTTT. Encoded protein: CASRQIGNTIYF.

The chain recombines TRBV18 with TRBJ2-1; 10 nucleotides align to TRBD2. The trim removed 2 bases at V and 5 bases at J, leaving 3 bases unmatched. Germline V CDR1 and CDR2: KGHSH, LQKENI. The length of the CDR3 is 15 residues. The CDR3 spells CASSPRTSGNNEQFF. Here the CDR3 DNA reads TGTGCCAGCTCACCAAGGACTAGCGGCAACAATGAGCAGTTCTTC.

This clone was recorded a few times. V is TRBV30 and J is TRBJ2-3; TRBD1 might be the D (6 bases). This CDR3 is built from 15 residues. Germline CDR1 GTSNPN, CDR2 SVGIG (reference sequence). V was trimmed by 2 bases and J by 6 bases, leaving 18 bases between them. CDR3 bases: TGTGCCTGGAGTACCAATGACAGGCCGCCGGATACGCAGTATTTT. This encodes CAWSTNDRPPDTQYF.

This rearrangement joins TRBV5-1 to TRBJ2-1; 7 bases line up with TRBD2. Germline V gives CDR1 SGHRS, CDR2 YFSETQ. V trimming: 4 bases; J trimming: 8 bases; junction bases outside the gene matches: 15. The CDR3 covers 16 residues. CDR3 nucleotides: TGCGCCAGCAGCCGCATTTCTGGCGGGGGAGGAGATGAGCAGTTCTTC. Amino acid sequence: CASSRISGGGGDEQFF.

The rearrangement joins TRBV7-2 to TRBJ2-1, with 8 positions matching TRBD1. Germline CDR1 is SGHTA and CDR2 is FQGNSA. This CDR3 contains 15 residues. V lost 1 base and J lost 7; bases outside the gene matches: 6. CDR3 sequence: CASSLDVGQGNEQFF. CDR3 coding DNA: TGTGCCAGCAGCTTAGACGTTGGACAGGGAAATGAGCAGTTCTTC.

The chain links TRBV29-1 to TRBJ1-3; D is undetermined. Germline loops: CDR1 SQVTM, CDR2 ANQGSEA. The germline V and J ends were trimmed by 5 bases and 0 bases, with 11 bases remaining between them. This CDR3 comprises 14 residues. As DNA, the CDR3 is TGCAGCGTTTTCGGACGGGACTCTGGAAACACCATATATTTT. Translated: CSVFGRDSGNTIYF.

The rearrangement links TRBV6-5 to TRBJ1-2; the match to TRBD1 covers 9 bases. The germline gives CDR1 MNHEY, CDR2 SVGAGI. This CDR3 has 13 residues. Unmatched junction bases numbered 12, after V lost 5 bases and J lost 14 bases. CDR3 sequence: CASSQDRGGSLTF. CDR3 in DNA: TGTGCCAGCAGTCAAGACAGGGGGGGAAGCCTAACCTTC.

In nucleotides, the CDR3 is TGCGCCAGCAGCTTGGCCTCGGCAGGGGCAGGTGGCTACACCTTC. Its protein is CASSLASAGAGGYTF. V usage is TRBV5-1 and J usage is TRBJ1-2, with D possibly TRBD1 on 6 matching bases. This CDR3 has 15 amino acids. V dropped 0 bases and J dropped 7 bases, with 16 bases sitting between them. Germline CDR1 SGHRS, CDR2 YFSETQ.

The gene calls are TRBV6-1 and TRBJ2-5; TRBD2 might be the D (6 bases). Germline V gene data show CDR1 as MNHNS and CDR2 as SASEGT. The V end lost 7 bases, the J end lost 5 bases, and 14 bases lay between the germline ends. The CDR3 has 13 residues. As DNA, the CDR3 is TGTGCCAGCAAGGCGGGGCTTTGGGAGACCCAGTACTTC. Protein: CASKAGLWETQYF.

This chain uses TRBV15 with TRBJ1-2; D call uncertain. Germline loops: CDR1 LNHNV, CDR2 YYDKDF (reference sequence). CDR3 size: 14 residues. Deletions cut 0 bases from V and 4 bases from J, with 9 bases between. CDR3 DNA: TGTGCCACCAGCAGAGATGGCGGAGCCTATGGCTACACCTTC. This codes for CATSRDGGAYGYTF.

This clone was observed a handful of times. The CDR3 DNA is TGTGCCAGCAGTTTACGGACAGGTGGGGGGGAAAAACTGTTTTTT. This sequence encodes CASSLRTGGGEKLFF. The V gene is TRBV28, the J gene TRBJ1-4; 7 nucleotides agree with TRBD1. Germline trimming cut 2 bases from V and 8 bases from J; bases unmatched to any gene: 8. CDR3 length: 15 residues. CDR1 MDHEN and CDR2 SYDVKM come from the germline V gene.

The CDR3 coding sequence is TGTGCCAGCAGCGTAGGCTCTTCAGGGGGTAATCGGGAGACCCAGTACTTC. It yields the protein CASSVGSSGGNRETQYF. V gene TRBV9 combines with J gene TRBJ2-5; 7 positions agree with TRBD1. V trimming: 0 bases; J trimming: 5 bases; junction bases outside the gene matches: 13. CDR3 size: 17 residues. The germline V gene has CDR1 SGDLS and CDR2 YYNGEE.

The gene calls are TRBV28 and TRBJ2-7; TRBD1 matches 8 bases. In germline, CDR1 is MDHEN, CDR2 SYDVKM. After removal of 5 bases from V and 5 bases from J, the junction contained 11 bases not matched to a gene. The CDR3 runs to 15 residues. For the CDR3, the DNA is TGTGCCAGCAGTACCCAGACAGGGGCGGGAAACGAGCAGTACTTC. Translation gives CASSTQTGAGNEQYF. Full variable domain (rest looked up from reference TRBV28 and TRBJ2-7): DVKVTQSSRYLVKRTGEKVFLECVQDMDHENMFWYRQDPGLGLRLIYFSYDVKMKEKGDIPEGYSVSREKKERFSLILESASTNQTSMYLCASSTQTGAGNEQYFGPGTRLTVT.

V gene TRBV6-1 combines with J gene TRBJ2-5, with 7 bases that match TRBD1. The assigned J gene may be wrong: the sequence end matches TRBJ2-7 better. Germline CDR1 reads MNHNS; CDR2 reads SASEGT. The CDR3 has 13 residues. The CDR3 DNA reads TGTGCCAGCAGGGACAGGCCAGCCTACGAGCAGTACTTC. Translated, it gives CASRDRPAYEQYF.

In this sample, this clone turned up a few times. The rearrangement links TRBV6-5 to TRBJ1-2, with D possibly being TRBD1 (6 bases). Per the germline V gene, CDR1 is MNHEY and CDR2 is SVGAGI. Trimming pared 8 bases from V and 4 bases from J, leaving 20 bases between. The CDR3 is 15 amino acids. This chain's CDR3 is CASGPDRSLFYGYTF. The CDR3 DNA reads as TGTGCCAGCGGACCGGACAGATCTTTATTCTATGGCTACACCTTC.